This TCR beta chain was recovered during a study of radiation and T cells in renal cell carcinoma. TCRdb keeps only in-frame clones here, not all; method: immunoSEQ multiplex PCR. The sample yields about 150,000 clones, around 89% seen once. A few counts support this clone. Time point noted: baseline pretreatment blood. Treatment defined: 15 Gy SBRT to primary tumor, nephrectomy 4 weeks later. After SBRT, blood was collected at 2 and 4 weeks, plus baseline. Per germline, CDR1 SGHRS and CDR2 YFSETQ. The V gene lost 0 bases and the J gene lost 0 bases, with 9 bases spanning the gap. The CDR3 loop spans 15 amino acids.

The chain uses TRBV5-1 and TRBJ1-1, with D unclear. This clonotype was sampled from a woman in her seventies with renal cell carcinoma. The input for sequencing was blood, taken from a patient whose treatment included radiotherapy and nephrectomy. CDR3 sequence: CASSLAFGLNTEAFF. The CDR3 region has the DNA TGCGCCAGCAGCTTGGCCTTCGGGTTGAACACTGAAGCTTTCTTT.